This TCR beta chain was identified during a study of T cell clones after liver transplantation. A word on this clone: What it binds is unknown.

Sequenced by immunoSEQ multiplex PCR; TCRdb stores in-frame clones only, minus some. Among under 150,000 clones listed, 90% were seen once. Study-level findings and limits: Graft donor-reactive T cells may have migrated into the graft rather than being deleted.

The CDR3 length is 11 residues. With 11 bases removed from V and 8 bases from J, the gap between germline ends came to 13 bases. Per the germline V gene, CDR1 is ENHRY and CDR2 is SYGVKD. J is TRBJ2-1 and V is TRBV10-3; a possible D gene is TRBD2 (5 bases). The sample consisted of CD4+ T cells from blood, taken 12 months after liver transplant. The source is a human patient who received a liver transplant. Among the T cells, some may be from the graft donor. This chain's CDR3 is CAVTSLHEQFF. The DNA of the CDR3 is TGTGCCGTCACTAGTCTCCATGAGCAGTTCTTC.